This T cell receptor beta chain originates from a study of blood T cells in healthy people across ages. This clonotype was seen a few times. Its matching antigen is unknown. Combining a sample-barcoded 5' primer with a J-beta primer mix, a second PCR ran for roughly 7 to 11 cycles. Every cDNA molecule carried a tag from a template-switch adaptor bearing 12 random nucleotides. A single record per CDR3 protein comes from TCRdb applying MiXCR to the 5' RACE reads. The sample consists of 1.8 million or so distinct CDR3 sequences, about two fifths of them appearing once. General study results and limits: Age advanced and TCR beta diversity per million T cells fell, roughly linearly. Higher diversity and more naive CD4+ cells were features of long-lived donors, compared to aged donors.

This CDR3 is 13 amino acids long. Germline-derived CDR1 and CDR2 are SGHDN and FVKESK. The receptor was derived from a human donor in good health. The rearrangement uses TRBV14 and TRBJ2-5; D call uncertain. TRBJ2-7 explains the end of the DNA better; the J call may be wrong. The sequenced sample was blood. Written as DNA, the CDR3 is TGTGCCAGCAGCCAAGGGCAGCACTACGAGCAGTACTTC. Residues: CASSQGQHYEQYF.